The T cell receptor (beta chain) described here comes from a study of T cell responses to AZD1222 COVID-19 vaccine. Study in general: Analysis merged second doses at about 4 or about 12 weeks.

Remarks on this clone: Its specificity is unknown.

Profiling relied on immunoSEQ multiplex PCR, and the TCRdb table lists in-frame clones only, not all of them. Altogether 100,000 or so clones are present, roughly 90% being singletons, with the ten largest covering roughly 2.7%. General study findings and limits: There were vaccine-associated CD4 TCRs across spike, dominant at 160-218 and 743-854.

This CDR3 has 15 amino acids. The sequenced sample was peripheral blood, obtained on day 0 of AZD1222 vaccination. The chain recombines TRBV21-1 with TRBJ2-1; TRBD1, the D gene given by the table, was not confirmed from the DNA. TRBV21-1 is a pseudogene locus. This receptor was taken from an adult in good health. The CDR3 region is CASNSLGHPYNEQFF. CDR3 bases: TGTGCCAGCAACTCTTTGGGACATCCCTACAATGAGCAGTTCTTC.